This T cell receptor (beta chain) came from a study of blood T cell repertoires in COVID-19. Background on the study: The United States, Italy and Spain provided the acute and convalescent COVID-19 samples.

Germline CDR1 is KGHDR and CDR2 is SFDVKD. Trimming took off 4 bases at V and 12 bases at J, with 12 bases between the two ends. The CDR3 totals 12 residues. Measured with immunoSEQ multiplex PCR; TCRdb has only the in-frame clones, and not every one. The top ten clones hold approximately 1.3% of a sample with approximately 240,000 clones, 70% to 85% of them seen once. The clonotype was recovered from a woman between 40 and 55 years old with acute COVID-19. V usage is TRBV24-1 and J usage is TRBJ1-5, with D maybe TRBD1 (6 bases). Sequenced material: PBMCs or T cells enriched from blood (not recorded which). In DNA form, the CDR3 reads TGTGCCACCAGTGAAGGGGGTGGTGTCCAGCATTTT. This codes for CATSEGGGVQHF.